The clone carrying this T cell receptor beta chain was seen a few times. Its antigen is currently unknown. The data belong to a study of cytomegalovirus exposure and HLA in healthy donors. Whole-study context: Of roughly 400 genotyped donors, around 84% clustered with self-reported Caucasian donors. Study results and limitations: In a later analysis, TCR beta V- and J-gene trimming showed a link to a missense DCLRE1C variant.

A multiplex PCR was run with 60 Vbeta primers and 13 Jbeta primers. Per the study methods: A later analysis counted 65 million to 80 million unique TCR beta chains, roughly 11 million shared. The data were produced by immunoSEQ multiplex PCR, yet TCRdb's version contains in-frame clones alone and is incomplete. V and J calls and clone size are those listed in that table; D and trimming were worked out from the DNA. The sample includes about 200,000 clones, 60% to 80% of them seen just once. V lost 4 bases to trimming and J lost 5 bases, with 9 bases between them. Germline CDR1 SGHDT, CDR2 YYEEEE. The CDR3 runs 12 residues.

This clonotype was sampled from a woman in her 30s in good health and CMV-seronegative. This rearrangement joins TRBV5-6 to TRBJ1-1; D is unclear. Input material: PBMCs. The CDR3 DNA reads TGTGCCAGCAGCCTCGCGGTGACTGAAGCTTTCTTT. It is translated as CASSLAVTEAFF. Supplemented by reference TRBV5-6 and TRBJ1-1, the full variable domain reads DAGVTQSPTHLIKTRGQQVTLRCSPKSGHDTVSWYQQALGQGPQFIFQYYEEEERQRGNFPDRFSGHQFPNYSSELNVNALLLGDSALYLCASSLAVTEAFFGQGTRLTVV.